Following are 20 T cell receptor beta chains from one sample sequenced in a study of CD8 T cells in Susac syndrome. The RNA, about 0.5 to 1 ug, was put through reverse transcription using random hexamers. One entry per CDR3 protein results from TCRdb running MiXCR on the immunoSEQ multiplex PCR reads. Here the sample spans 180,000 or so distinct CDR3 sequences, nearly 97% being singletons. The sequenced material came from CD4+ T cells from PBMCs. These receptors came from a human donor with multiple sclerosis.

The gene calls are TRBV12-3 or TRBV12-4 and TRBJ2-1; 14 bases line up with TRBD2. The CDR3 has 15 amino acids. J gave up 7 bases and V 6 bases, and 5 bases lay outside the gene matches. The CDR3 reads CASSRTSGGRNEQFF. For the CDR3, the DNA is TGTGCCAGCAGCCGGACTAGCGGGGGGCGAAATGAGCAGTTCTTC.

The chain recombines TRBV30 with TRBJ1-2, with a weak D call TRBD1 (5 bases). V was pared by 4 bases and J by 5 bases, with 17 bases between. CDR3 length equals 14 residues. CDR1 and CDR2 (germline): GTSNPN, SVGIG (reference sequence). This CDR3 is CAWTDWGGLYGYTF. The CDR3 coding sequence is TGTGCCTGGACCGACTGGGGCGGGCTGTATGGCTACACCTTC.

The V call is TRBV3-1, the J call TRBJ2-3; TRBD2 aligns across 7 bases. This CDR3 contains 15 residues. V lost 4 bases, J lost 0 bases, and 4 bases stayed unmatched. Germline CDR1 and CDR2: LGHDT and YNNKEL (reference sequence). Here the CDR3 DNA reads TGTGCCAGCAGCCTAACTAGCGAAAGCACAGATACGCAGTATTTT. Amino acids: CASSLTSESTDTQYF.

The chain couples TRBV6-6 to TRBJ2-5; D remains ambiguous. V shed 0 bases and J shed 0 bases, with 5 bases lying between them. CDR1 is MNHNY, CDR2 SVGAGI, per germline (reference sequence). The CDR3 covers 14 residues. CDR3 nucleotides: TGTGCCAGCAGTTACTCCGGGTACCAAGAGACCCAGTACTTC. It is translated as CASSYSGYQETQYF.

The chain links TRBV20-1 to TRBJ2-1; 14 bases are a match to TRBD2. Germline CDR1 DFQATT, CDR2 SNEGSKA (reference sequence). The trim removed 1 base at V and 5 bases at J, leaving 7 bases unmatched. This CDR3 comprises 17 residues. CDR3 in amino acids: CSARVLGTSGGNNEQFF. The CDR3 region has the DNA TGCAGTGCTAGAGTCCTTGGGACTAGCGGGGGTAACAATGAGCAGTTCTTC.

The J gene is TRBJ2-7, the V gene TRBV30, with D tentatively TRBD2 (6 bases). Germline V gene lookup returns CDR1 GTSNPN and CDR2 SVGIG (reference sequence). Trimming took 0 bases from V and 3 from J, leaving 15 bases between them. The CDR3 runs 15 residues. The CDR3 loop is CAWSVRRQGGYEQYF. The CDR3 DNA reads TGTGCCTGGAGTGTAAGGCGGCAGGGAGGCTACGAGCAGTACTTC.

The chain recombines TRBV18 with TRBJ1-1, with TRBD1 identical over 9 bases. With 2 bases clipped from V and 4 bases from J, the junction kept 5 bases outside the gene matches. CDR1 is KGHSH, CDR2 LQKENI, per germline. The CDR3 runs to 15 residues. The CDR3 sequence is CASSPAGQGGTEAFF. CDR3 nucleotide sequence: TGTGCCAGCTCACCAGCGGGACAGGGTGGCACTGAAGCTTTCTTT.

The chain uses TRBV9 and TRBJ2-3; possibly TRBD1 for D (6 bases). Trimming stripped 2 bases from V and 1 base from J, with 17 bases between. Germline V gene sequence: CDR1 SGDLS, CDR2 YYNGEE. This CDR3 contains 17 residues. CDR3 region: CASSVSLTGPGTDTQYF. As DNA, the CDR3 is TGTGCCAGCAGCGTGAGCCTTACAGGGCCCGGCACAGATACGCAGTATTTT.

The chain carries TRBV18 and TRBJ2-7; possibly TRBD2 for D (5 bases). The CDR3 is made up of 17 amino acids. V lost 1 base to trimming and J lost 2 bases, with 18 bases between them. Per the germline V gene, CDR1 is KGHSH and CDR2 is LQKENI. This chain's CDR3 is CASSPLVWPDGTYEQYF. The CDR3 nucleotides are TGTGCCAGCTCACCACTCGTCTGGCCCGACGGGACCTACGAGCAGTACTTC.

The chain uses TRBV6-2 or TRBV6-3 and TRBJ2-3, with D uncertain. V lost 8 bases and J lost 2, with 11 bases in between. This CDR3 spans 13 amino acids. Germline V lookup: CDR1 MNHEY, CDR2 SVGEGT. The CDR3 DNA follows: TGTGCCAGCGTTCCAGAGCCCACAGATACGCAGTATTTT. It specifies CASVPEPTDTQYF.

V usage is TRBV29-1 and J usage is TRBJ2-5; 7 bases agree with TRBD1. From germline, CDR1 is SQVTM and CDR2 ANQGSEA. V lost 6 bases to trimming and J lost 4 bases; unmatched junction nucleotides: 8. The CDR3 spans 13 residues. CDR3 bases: TGCAGCGTCATAGGGGCAGGGGGAGAGACCCAGTACTTC. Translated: CSVIGAGGETQYF.

CDR3 loop: CAITGEQIWFF. The CDR3 nucleotides read TGTGCCATCACTGGGGAACAAATATGGTTCTTC. This rearrangement joins TRBV10-3 to TRBJ2-1; no clear D. Germline V gives CDR1 ENHRY, CDR2 SYGVKD. Trimming took 7 bases from V and 15 from J, leaving 16 bases between them. This CDR3 has 11 residues.

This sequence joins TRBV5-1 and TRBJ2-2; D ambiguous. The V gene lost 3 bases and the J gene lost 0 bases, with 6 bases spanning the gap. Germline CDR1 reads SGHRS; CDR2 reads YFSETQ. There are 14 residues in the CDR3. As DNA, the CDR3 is TGCGCCAGCAGCTACGGGTCGAACACCGGGGAGCTGTTTTTT. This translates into CASSYGSNTGELFF.

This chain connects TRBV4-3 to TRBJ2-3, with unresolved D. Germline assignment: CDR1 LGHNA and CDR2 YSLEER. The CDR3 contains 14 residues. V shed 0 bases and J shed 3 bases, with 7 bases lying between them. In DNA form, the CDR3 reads TGCGCCAGCAGCCAAGATGAGTTGACAGATACGCAGTATTTT. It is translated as CASSQDELTDTQYF.

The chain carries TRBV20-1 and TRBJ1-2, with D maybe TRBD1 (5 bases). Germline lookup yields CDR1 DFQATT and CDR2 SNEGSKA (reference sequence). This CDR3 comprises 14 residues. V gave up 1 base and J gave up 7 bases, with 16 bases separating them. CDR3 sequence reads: CSARGRWGLGGYTF. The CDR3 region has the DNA TGCAGTGCTAGAGGAAGGTGGGGGTTAGGTGGCTACACCTTC.

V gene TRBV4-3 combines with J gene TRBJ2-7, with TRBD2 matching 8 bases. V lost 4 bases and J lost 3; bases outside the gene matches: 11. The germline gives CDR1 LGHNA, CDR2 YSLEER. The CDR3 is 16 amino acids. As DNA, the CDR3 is TGCGCCAGCAGCCCCGGGGGGGGCGACCGCAGCTACGAGCAGTACTTC. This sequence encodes CASSPGGGDRSYEQYF.

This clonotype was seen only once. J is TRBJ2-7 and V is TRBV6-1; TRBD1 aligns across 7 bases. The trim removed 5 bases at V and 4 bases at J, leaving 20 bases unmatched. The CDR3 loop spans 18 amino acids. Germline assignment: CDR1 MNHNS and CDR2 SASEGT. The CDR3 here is CASSPPGQRILRGYEQYF. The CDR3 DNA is TGTGCCAGCAGTCCTCCGGGACAGAGGATCCTAAGGGGTTACGAGCAGTACTTC.

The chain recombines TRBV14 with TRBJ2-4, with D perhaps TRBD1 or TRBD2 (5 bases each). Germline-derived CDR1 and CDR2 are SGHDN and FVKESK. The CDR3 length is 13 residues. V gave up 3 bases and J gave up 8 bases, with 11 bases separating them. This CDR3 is CASSQGPRDIQYF. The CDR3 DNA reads TGTGCCAGCAGCCAGGGACCTCGAGACATTCAGTACTTC.

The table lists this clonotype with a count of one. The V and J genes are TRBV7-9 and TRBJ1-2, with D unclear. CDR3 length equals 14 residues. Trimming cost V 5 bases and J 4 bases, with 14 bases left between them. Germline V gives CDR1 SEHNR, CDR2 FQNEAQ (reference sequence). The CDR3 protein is CASSLQSLSYGYTF. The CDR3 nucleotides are TGTGCCAGCAGCCTCCAGAGTTTAAGCTATGGCTACACCTTC.

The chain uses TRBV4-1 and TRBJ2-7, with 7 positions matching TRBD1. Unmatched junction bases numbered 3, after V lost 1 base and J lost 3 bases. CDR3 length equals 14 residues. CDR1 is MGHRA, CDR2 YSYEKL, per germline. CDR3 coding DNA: TGCGCCAGCAGCCAAGCGCACAGGGGCTACGAGCAGTACTTC. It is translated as CASSQAHRGYEQYF.